This passage covers 13 T cell receptor beta chains from one sample sequenced in a study of shared clonotypes between healthy human individuals. Assay used: immunoSEQ multiplex PCR; TCRdb lists only in-frame clones, some missing. Of approximately 840,000 clones listed, about 97% were seen once; the top ten hold about 0.21%. Naive CD8 populations comprised CD45RO-negative cells positively selected for CCR7, excluding terminally differentiated effector memory CD45RA+ cells. Source material: naive CD8+ T cells sorted from blood. The receptors originated from a man aged 30 to 39 in good health.

This chain uses TRBV29-1 with TRBJ2-5; tentatively, D is TRBD1 (6 bases). The V end was cut by 6 bases, the J end by 5 bases, with 13 bases between. The CDR3 runs 12 residues. In germline, CDR1 is SQVTM, CDR2 ANQGSEA. The CDR3: CSVQAGAETQYF. DNA of the CDR3: TGCAGCGTCCAGGCAGGGGCTGAGACCCAGTACTTC. The whole variable domain, remainder taken from reference TRBV29-1 and TRBJ2-5, is SAVISQKPSRDICQRGTSLTIQCQVDSQVTMMFWYRQQPGQSLTLIATANQGSEATYESGFVIDKFPISRPNLTFSTLTVSNMSPEDSSIYLCSVQAGAETQYFGPGTRLLVL.

The V gene is TRBV27, the J gene TRBJ2-2; D uncertain. Trimming pared 10 bases from V and 5 bases from J, leaving 11 bases between. The CDR3 contains 12 residues. Looked up from germline, CDR1 is MNHEY and CDR2 is SMNVEV (reference sequence). Here the CDR3 reads CAIRRVTGELFF. CDR3 DNA sequence: TGTGCCATCCGGCGCGTTACCGGGGAGCTGTTTTTT.

This rearrangement joins TRBV11-2 to TRBJ2-7, with D unclear. The germline CDR1 and CDR2 sequences are SGHAT and FQNNGV. V was cut by 2 bases and J by 3 bases, with 14 bases left in between. The CDR3 contains 15 residues. CDR3 nucleotides: TGTGCCAGCAGCTTAAGCGAATCGGGTTACTACGAGCAGTACTTC. Protein sequence: CASSLSESGYYEQYF.

This clone was detected once. The chain employs TRBV7-8 and TRBJ2-7; D perhaps matches TRBD1 (5 bases). Trimming shortened V by 5 bases and J by 3 bases, and 11 bases separated the two germline ends. The CDR3 runs 13 residues. Germline V gives CDR1 SGHVS, CDR2 FQNEAQ. The CDR3 coding sequence is TGTGCCAGCAGCCCGGACAAATACTACGAGCAGTACTTC. Its translation is CASSPDKYYEQYF.

V usage is TRBV28 and J usage is TRBJ2-3; TRBD1 aligns across 10 bases. Germline CDR1 is MDHEN and CDR2 is SYDVKM. V gave up 6 bases and J gave up 6 bases; unmatched junction bases: 9. The CDR3 consists of 15 residues. In nucleotides, the CDR3 is TGTGCCAGCAGCTTTGACAGGGGGCGATGGGATACGCAGTATTTT. The encoded protein is CASSFDRGRWDTQYF.

The chain links TRBV13 to TRBJ2-7, with D hard to call. CDR3 length: 13 residues. Trimming pared 1 base from V and 5 bases from J, leaving 9 bases between. Germline V lookup: CDR1 PRHDT, CDR2 FYEKMQ (reference sequence). CDR3 nucleotides: TGTGCCAGCAGCTTAGAAGGGTCCCACGAGCAGTACTTC. Translated, it gives CASSLEGSHEQYF.

This clone was observed a single time. J is TRBJ1-5 and V is TRBV7-9, with D unresolved. The germline CDR1 and CDR2 sequences are SEHNR and FQNEAQ (reference sequence). This CDR3 contains 13 residues. V lost 5 bases and J 7 bases, leaving 12 bases between the germline ends. CDR3 bases: TGTGCCAGCAGCCCAGGACTGGCCCAGCCCCAGCATTTT. Its protein is CASSPGLAQPQHF.

The chain links TRBV7-8 to TRBJ2-7; the D gene could be TRBD1 or TRBD2 (5 bases each). Between the trimmed V and J ends, which lost 2 bases and 2 bases, there was a span of 16 bases. Germline V gene lookup returns CDR1 SGHVS and CDR2 FQNEAQ. CDR3 length: 16 residues. Here the CDR3 reads CASSLSWDLGAYEQYF. The CDR3 DNA reads TGTGCCAGCAGCTTATCCTGGGACCTAGGGGCCTACGAGCAGTACTTC.

J is TRBJ2-1 and V is TRBV5-1; 9 bases fit TRBD1. The CDR3 consists of 15 residues. Germline V gene sequence: CDR1 SGHRS, CDR2 YFSETQ. The J segment lost 8 bases and the V segment lost 3 bases, leaving 9 bases of the junction unmatched. CDR3 in amino acids: CASSSRDRAVDEQFF. The CDR3, as DNA: TGCGCCAGCAGCTCCCGGGACAGGGCAGTGGATGAGCAGTTCTTC.

This chain joins TRBV27 and TRBJ1-1; the D is unclear. Germline V gene sequence: CDR1 MNHEY, CDR2 SMNVEV (reference sequence). The CDR3 runs 12 residues. The V gene lost 1 base and the J gene lost 7 bases, with 7 bases spanning the gap. Here the CDR3 DNA reads TGTGCCAGCAGTTTATTTGAGGGTGAAGCTTTCTTT. Its protein product is CASSLFEGEAFF.

The genes are TRBV6-5 and TRBJ1-1, with a possible D match to TRBD1 (5 bases). The V gene's germline CDR1 is MNHEY and CDR2 SVGAGI. V lost 7 bases and J 5 bases, leaving 8 bases between the germline ends. The CDR3 runs to 11 residues. CDR3 loop: CASTKGTEAFF. CDR3 bases: TGTGCCAGCACCAAGGGGACTGAAGCTTTCTTT.

The chain is built from TRBV27 and TRBJ2-7; tentatively, D is TRBD2 (6 bases). This CDR3 has 14 residues. V was cut by 8 bases and J by 2 bases, with 16 bases left in between. CDR1 is MNHEY, CDR2 SMNVEV, per germline (reference sequence). In DNA, the CDR3 is TGTGCCAGCGGCCGCGGAGGGCGCGCCTACGAGCAGTACTTC. This translates into CASGRGGRAYEQYF.

The chain uses TRBV9 and TRBJ2-1; D ambiguous. Germline CDR1 is SGDLS and CDR2 is YYNGEE. Trimming cost V 4 bases and J 0 bases, with 11 bases left between them. The CDR3 covers 15 residues. The CDR3 region is CASSKHSSSYNEQFF. DNA for the CDR3: TGTGCCAGCAGCAAACACAGTAGCTCCTACAATGAGCAGTTCTTC. The full variable domain, completed using reference TRBV9 and TRBJ2-1, is DSGVTQTPKHLITATGQRVTLRCSPRSGDLSVYWYQQSLDQGLQFLIQYYNGEERAKGNILERFSAQQFPDLHSELNLSSLELGDSALYFCASSKHSSSYNEQFFGPGTRLTVL.